The 12 T cell receptor beta chains in this list originate from one sample, sequenced in a study of T cell responses to AZD1222 COVID-19 vaccine. Sequenced by immunoSEQ multiplex PCR; TCRdb stores in-frame clones only, minus some. This sample yields 130,000 or so clones, of which about 93% are seen a single time; around 5.4% belongs to the top ten. The sequencing used peripheral blood, collected on day 0 of AZD1222 vaccination. The source is an adult in good health.

This chain uses TRBV6-5 with TRBJ1-4; 7 bases align to TRBD1. The V segment lost 6 bases and the J segment 8 bases; nucleotides outside the gene matches: 9. Germline V gives CDR1 MNHEY, CDR2 SVGAGI. The CDR3 spans 14 residues. The CDR3 reads CASRNRGDREKLFF. CDR3 nucleotides: TGTGCCAGCAGAAACAGGGGAGACCGGGAAAAACTGTTTTTT.

The rearrangement uses TRBV11-2 and TRBJ2-5; 9 nucleotides match TRBD1. In germline, CDR1 is SGHAT, CDR2 FQNNGV. This CDR3 has 15 residues. Germline trimming cut 1 base from V and 5 bases from J; bases unmatched to any gene: 5. The chain's CDR3 is CASSLGDRDVETQYF. CDR3 nucleotides: TGTGCCAGCAGCTTAGGGGACAGGGACGTGGAGACCCAGTACTTC.

The J gene is TRBJ2-2, the V gene TRBV18, with D possibly matching TRBD1 (5 bases). Trimming removed 3 bases at V and 4 bases at J, with 12 bases between. CDR3 length: 15 amino acids. Germline V gene lookup returns CDR1 KGHSH and CDR2 LQKENI. CDR3 nucleotides: TGTGCCAGCTCACCTCTCCAGGGTGCCACCGGGGAGCTGTTTTTT. Encoded protein: CASSPLQGATGELFF.

The chain carries TRBV28 and TRBJ1-1; tentative D call: TRBD1 (5 bases). The CDR3 length is 15 residues. Germline assignment: CDR1 MDHEN and CDR2 SYDVKM. Trimming removed 2 bases from V and 0 bases from J, with 10 bases in between. The chain's CDR3 is CASSLTDRMNTEAFF. CDR3 coding DNA: TGTGCCAGCAGTTTAACCGACAGAATGAACACTGAAGCTTTCTTT.

CDR3 loop: CASSLDTEAFF. CDR3 DNA: TGTGCCAGCAGCTTAGACACTGAAGCTTTCTTT. The rearrangement links TRBV5-8 to TRBJ1-1; no clear D gene. Trimming removed 2 bases at V and 3 bases at J, with 2 bases between. The CDR3 loop spans 11 amino acids. Germline V CDR1 and CDR2: SGHTS, YDEGEE.

The V gene is TRBV7-9, the J gene TRBJ2-5, with a tentative D call TRBD1 (6 bases). V was trimmed by 8 bases and J by 1 base, leaving 11 bases between them. The germline gives CDR1 SEHNR, CDR2 FQNEAQ (reference sequence). CDR3 size: 13 residues. The DNA for the CDR3 is TGTGCCAGCGCAAAGGACAGCCAAGAGACCCAGTACTTC. Its protein product is CASAKDSQETQYF.

This clone was picked up a small number of times. V gene TRBV4-3 combines with J gene TRBJ1-6; D is unresolved. V was clipped by 4 bases and J by 15 bases, with 19 bases between them. This CDR3 is built from 14 residues. Germline CDR1 LGHNA, CDR2 YSLEER. The chain's CDR3 is CASSPNVGPVGLHF. The CDR3 nucleotides are TGCGCCAGCAGCCCAAACGTCGGCCCCGTCGGCCTCCACTTT.

The genes are TRBV7-8 and TRBJ2-5; D is perhaps TRBD1 or TRBD2 (5 bases each). The V end was cut by 1 base, the J end by 3 bases, with 27 bases between. This CDR3 is built from 20 residues. Germline CDR1 reads SGHVS; CDR2 reads FQNEAQ. The CDR3 here is CASSLGYRNSGGKVEETQYF. The CDR3 nucleotides are TGTGCCAGCAGCTTAGGATATAGGAACAGTGGGGGAAAGGTAGAAGAGACCCAGTACTTC.

The chain has TRBV11-2 and TRBJ2-3; maybe TRBD2 (6 bases). The CDR3 consists of 13 residues. Looked up from germline, CDR1 is SGHAT and CDR2 is FQNNGV. V was pared by 6 bases and J by 2 bases, with 9 bases between. The CDR3 reads CASRRDSTDTQYF. CDR3 in DNA: TGTGCCAGCAGACGGGACTCCACAGATACGCAGTATTTT.

V gene TRBV7-9 combines with J gene TRBJ1-1; D gene unclear. The CDR3 extends over 15 amino acids. Germline CDR1 is SEHNR and CDR2 is FQNEAQ (reference sequence). Trimming took 5 bases from V and 0 from J, leaving 13 bases between them. CDR3 region: CASSPKRRLNTEAFF. The CDR3 bases are TGTGCCAGCAGCCCAAAACGGCGTCTGAACACTGAAGCTTTCTTT.

The rearrangement joins TRBV19 to TRBJ1-2; D is perhaps TRBD1 (5 bases). Trimming left V 3 bases short and J 6 bases short, with 11 bases between. The CDR3 is made up of 13 amino acids. Germline CDR1 reads LNHDA; CDR2 reads SQIVND (reference sequence). The CDR3 spells CASSIFQGDGYTF. CDR3 coding DNA: TGTGCCAGTAGTATCTTCCAGGGTGATGGCTACACCTTC.

The rearrangement links TRBV12-5 to TRBJ2-3; the D gene could be TRBD1 or TRBD2 (5 bases each). V was pared by 6 bases and J by 2 bases, with 12 bases between. Germline CDR1 LGHNT, CDR2 FRNRAP. The CDR3 covers 14 residues. The CDR3: CASGSGDPTDTQYF. The CDR3 DNA sequence: TGTGCTAGTGGCTCCGGGGACCCCACAGATACGCAGTATTTT.